The entry below gives a single T cell receptor (beta chain) sequence along with its context. This sample was taken from a study of blood T cell repertoires in COVID-19. Study summary: T cells, B-cell-depleted T cells, or PBMCs supplied cDNA or gDNA.

Clones were sequenced by immunoSEQ multiplex PCR, and TCRdb holds only the in-frame ones, with some missing. The table has around 100,000 clones, about four fifths seen once; the top ten hold 2.5% to 3.5%. This CDR3 contains 15 residues. Looked up from germline, CDR1 is MGHDK and CDR2 is SYGVNS. Trimming cost V 1 base and J 7 bases, with 16 bases left between them. This receptor was identified in an elderly woman with active or convalescent COVID-19. The V call is TRBV25-1, the J call TRBJ1-1; D remains ambiguous. The sequencing input was peripheral blood. CDR3 region: CASSESVSVIREAFF. In nucleotides, the CDR3 is TGTGCCAGCAGTGAATCGGTGAGCGTAATCCGTGAAGCTTTCTTT.